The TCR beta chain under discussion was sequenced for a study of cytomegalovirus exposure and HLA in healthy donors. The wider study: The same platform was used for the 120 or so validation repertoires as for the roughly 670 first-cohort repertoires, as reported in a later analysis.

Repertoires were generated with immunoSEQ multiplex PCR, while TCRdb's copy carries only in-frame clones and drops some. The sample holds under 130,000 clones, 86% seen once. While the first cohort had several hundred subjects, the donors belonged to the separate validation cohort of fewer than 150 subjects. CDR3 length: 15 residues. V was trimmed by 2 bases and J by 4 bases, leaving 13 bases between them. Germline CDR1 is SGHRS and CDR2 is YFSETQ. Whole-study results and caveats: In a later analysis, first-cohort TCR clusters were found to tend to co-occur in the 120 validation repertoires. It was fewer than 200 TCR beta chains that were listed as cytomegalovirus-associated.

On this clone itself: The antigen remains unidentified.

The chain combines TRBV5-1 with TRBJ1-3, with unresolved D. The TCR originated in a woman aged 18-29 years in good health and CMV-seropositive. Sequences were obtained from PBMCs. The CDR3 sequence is CASSFLGDIGNTIYF. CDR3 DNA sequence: TGCGCCAGCAGCTTTCTGGGCGATATCGGAAACACCATATATTTT.